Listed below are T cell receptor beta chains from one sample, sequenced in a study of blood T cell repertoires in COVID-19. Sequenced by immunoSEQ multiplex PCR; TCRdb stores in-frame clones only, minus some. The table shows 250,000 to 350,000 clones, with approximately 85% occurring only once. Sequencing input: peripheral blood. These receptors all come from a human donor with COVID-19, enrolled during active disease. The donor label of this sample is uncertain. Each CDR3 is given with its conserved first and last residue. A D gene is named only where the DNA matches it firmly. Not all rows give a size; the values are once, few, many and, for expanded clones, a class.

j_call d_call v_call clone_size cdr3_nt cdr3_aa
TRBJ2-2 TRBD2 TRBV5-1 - TGCGCCAGCAGCTTGGAACTAGCGGGCGCCGGGGAGCTGTTTTTT CASSLELAGAGELFF
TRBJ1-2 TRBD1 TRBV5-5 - TGTGCCAGCAGCTTGGTGCCCACAGGGGATTATGGCTACACCTTC CASSLVPTGDYGYTF
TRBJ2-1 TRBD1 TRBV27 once TGTGCCAGCACGCGTCAGGGACAGGAGCAGTTCTTC CASTRQGQEQFF
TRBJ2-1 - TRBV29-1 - TGCAGCGTTGAAGAGGGGCAGGGGTTGATGCATGAGCAGTTCTTC CSVEEGQGLMHEQFF
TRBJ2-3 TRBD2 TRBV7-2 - TGTGCCAGCAGCTTAGCCGGACTAGCTTCAGATACGCAGTATTTT CASSLAGLASDTQYF
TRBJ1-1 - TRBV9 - TGTGCCAGCAGCGTAGCCGGCGGGGACGAGGGAGAAGCTTTCTTT CASSVAGGDEGEAFF
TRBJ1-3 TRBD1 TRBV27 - TGTGCCAGCAGTTTACACGGACTGGGACAGGGGGCTGTTTCTGGAAACACCATATATTTT CASSLHGLGQGAVSGNTIYF
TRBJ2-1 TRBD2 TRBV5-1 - TGCGCCAGCAGCTTGGGACTAGCGGGAGTGAATGAGCAGTTCTTC CASSLGLAGVNEQFF
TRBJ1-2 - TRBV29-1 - TGCAGCGTTCCTAAGGGGAATGTCTGGTATGGCTACACCTTC CSVPKGNVWYGYTF
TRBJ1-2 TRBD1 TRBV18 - TGTACCAGCTCACTGGGACAGGGGGAAAGCGGCTACACCTTC CTSSLGQGESGYTF
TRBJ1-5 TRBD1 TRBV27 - TGTGCCAGCAGTCTCTCTCACTACGGGACAGGGGGCAATCAGCCCCAGCATTTT CASSLSHYGTGGNQPQHF
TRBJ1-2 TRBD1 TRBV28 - TGTGCCAGCAGGGGGACAGGGAGGCCCCCGAACTATGGCTACACCTTC CASRGTGRPPNYGYTF
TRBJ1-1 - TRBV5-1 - TGCGCCAGCAGCTTGCAGACTAGCAACACTGAAGCTTTCTTT CASSLQTSNTEAFF
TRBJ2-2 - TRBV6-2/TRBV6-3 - TGTGCCAGCAGTTACAAGATGTCAGGCACCGGGGAGCTGTTTTTT CASSYKMSGTGELFF
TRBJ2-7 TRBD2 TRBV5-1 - TGCGCCAGCAGCCCTGGCGGGAGCTCCTACGAGCAGTACTTC CASSPGGSSYEQYF
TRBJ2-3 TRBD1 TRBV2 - TGTGCCAGCAGGGAGAACACAGGGGGCGTCCCCTTCACAGATACGCAGTATTTT CASRENTGGVPFTDTQYF
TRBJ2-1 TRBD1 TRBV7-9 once TGTGCCAGCAGCGACAGGGATGAGCAGTTCTTC CASSDRDEQFF
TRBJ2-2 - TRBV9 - TGTGCCAGCAGCGTAGCGTCCAGGGGGAACACCGGGGAGCTGTTTTTT CASSVASRGNTGELFF
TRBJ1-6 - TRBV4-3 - TGCGCCAGCAGCCAAGGGGAGGGACCACACTCACCCCTCCACTTT CASSQGEGPHSPLHF
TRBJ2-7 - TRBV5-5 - TGTGCCAGCAGACGTACAGGCGAGCAGTACTTC CASRRTGEQYF
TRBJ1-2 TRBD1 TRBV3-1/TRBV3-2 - TGTGCCAGCAGCCTCAGGGGGTCGAGCTATGGCTACACCTTC CASSLRGSSYGYTF
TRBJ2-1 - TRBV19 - TGTGCCAGTAAGGAAGCGGAGACCTCCTACAATGAGCAGTTCTTC CASKEAETSYNEQFF
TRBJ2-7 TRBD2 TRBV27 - TGTGCCAGCAGTTTTGTAGCGGGGAACTCCTACGAGCAGTACTTC CASSFVAGNSYEQYF
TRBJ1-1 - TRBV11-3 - TGTGCCAGCAGCTTATATCGGGGGTCTGAAGCTTTCTTT CASSLYRGSEAFF
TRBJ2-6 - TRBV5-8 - TGTGCCGACACCCCGGTTTTGCGCGTCCTGACTTTC CADTPVLRVLTF
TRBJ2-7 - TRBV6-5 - TGTGCCAGCAGTACAGGGCTCTACGAGCAGTACTTC CASSTGLYEQYF
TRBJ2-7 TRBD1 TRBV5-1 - TGCGCCAGCAGCCAGGGGGCTTACGAGCAGTACTTC CASSQGAYEQYF
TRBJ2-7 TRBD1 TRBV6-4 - TGTGCCAGCAGCCGGACAGGTATGGCCGACTACGAGCAGTACTTC CASSRTGMADYEQYF
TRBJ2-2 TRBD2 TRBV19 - TGTGCCAGTAGTATTTCGACTAGCGGGATGGACACCGGGGAGCTGTTTTTT CASSISTSGMDTGELFF
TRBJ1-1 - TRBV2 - TGTGCCAGCAAGTTAGGAGCCGACACTGAAGCTTTCTTT CASKLGADTEAFF
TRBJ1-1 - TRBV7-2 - TGTGCCAGCAGCTGGGGGGGAACTGAAGCTTTCTTT CASSWGGTEAFF
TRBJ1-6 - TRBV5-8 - TGTGCCAGCAGCTTGGAGGGCAGGGCCTATAATTCACCCCTCCACTTT CASSLEGRAYNSPLHF
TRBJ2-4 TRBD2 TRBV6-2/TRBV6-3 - TGTGCCAGCAGTTACCCGACTAGCGGGAGTTCACCGTCCCGACTGATTCAGTACTTC CASSYPTSGSSPSRLIQYF
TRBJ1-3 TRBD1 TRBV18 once TGTGCCAGCTCAGATCGACAGGGGTCCTCTGGAAACACCATATATTTT CASSDRQGSSGNTIYF
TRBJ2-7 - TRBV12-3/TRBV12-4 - TGTGCCAGCAGTTTGTCCAGGGTCAACGAGCAGTACTTC CASSLSRVNEQYF
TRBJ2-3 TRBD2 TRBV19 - TGTGCCAGTAGTACCCGGACTAGCGGGAGGAAGGGGGATACGCAGTATTTT CASSTRTSGRKGDTQYF
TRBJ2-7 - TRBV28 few TGTGCCAGCAGTTTAGAGGCCCCGAGCTCCTACGAGCAGTACTTC CASSLEAPSSYEQYF
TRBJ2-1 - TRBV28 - TGTGCCAGCAGTTTATTGGCCCTCAATGAGCAGTTCTTC CASSLLALNEQFF
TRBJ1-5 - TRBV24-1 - TGTGCCACCAGTGCCCAGGGGTATCAGCCCCAGCATTTT CATSAQGYQPQHF
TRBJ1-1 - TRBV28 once TGTGCCAGCAGTTTCATTAATAACCGGGGGAACACTGAAGCTTTCTTT CASSFINNRGNTEAFF
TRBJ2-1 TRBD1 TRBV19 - TGTGCCAGTAGTAGGGACAGGGCTGTTTTGGACAATGAGCAGTTCTTC CASSRDRAVLDNEQFF
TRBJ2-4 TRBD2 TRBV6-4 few TGTGCCAGCGGAGAATTTAGCGGGAGGAAAAACATTCAGTACTTC CASGEFSGRKNIQYF
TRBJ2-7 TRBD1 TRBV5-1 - TGCGCCAGCAGCTTGGGATTGGCAGGGACAGGGAGTTACGAGCAGTACTTC CASSLGLAGTGSYEQYF
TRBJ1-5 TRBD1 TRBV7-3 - TGTGCCAGCAGCTGGGACAGGGATCAGCCCCAGCATTTT CASSWDRDQPQHF